Given below is one T cell receptor (beta chain) in context. Using 10 ml of fresh peripheral blood, PBMCs were prepared. Template material for amplifying TCR beta CDR3 regions consisted of RNA transcripts. The HTBI primer set served for first-round RT-PCR of the TCR CDR3. TCRdb re-analysed the multiplex PCR reads in MiXCR, keeping a single row per CDR3 protein. The table shows roughly 300,000 distinct CDR3 sequences, with approximately 22% occurring only once. The CDR3 is 13 amino acids. CDR1 is MDHEN, CDR2 SYDVKM, per germline. The V gene end was trimmed by 8 bases and the J gene end by 4 bases; junction bases not matched to a gene: 4. These data belong to a study of T cells in Graves' hyperthyroidism and ophthalmopathy.

This clonotype was sampled from a woman in her forties or fifties with Graves' hyperthyroidism. The sample taken for sequencing was blood. V usage is TRBV28 and J usage is TRBJ2-5; 10 positions agree with TRBD2. The CDR3 loop reads CASPTSGVETQYF. The CDR3 DNA reads TGTGCCAGCCCAACTAGCGGGGTAGAGACCCAGTACTTC.